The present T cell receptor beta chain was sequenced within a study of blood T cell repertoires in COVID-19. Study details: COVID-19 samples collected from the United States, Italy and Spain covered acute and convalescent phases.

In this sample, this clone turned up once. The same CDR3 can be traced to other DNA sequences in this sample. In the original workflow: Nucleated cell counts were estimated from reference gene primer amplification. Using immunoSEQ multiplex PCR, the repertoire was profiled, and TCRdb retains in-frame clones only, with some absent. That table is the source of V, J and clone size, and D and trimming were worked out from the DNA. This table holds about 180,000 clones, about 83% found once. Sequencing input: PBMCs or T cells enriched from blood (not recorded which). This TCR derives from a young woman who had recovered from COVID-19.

DNA of the CDR3: TGTGCCAGCAGCCTACTAGCGGGAGGGTACCAAGAGACCCAGTACTTC. This gives the protein CASSLLAGGYQETQYF. The V gene is TRBV9, the J gene TRBJ2-5; 13 nucleotides align to TRBD2. CDR1 and CDR2 (germline): SGDLS, YYNGEE. The CDR3 runs 16 residues. V trimming: 4 bases; J trimming: 0 bases; junction bases outside the gene matches: 3.